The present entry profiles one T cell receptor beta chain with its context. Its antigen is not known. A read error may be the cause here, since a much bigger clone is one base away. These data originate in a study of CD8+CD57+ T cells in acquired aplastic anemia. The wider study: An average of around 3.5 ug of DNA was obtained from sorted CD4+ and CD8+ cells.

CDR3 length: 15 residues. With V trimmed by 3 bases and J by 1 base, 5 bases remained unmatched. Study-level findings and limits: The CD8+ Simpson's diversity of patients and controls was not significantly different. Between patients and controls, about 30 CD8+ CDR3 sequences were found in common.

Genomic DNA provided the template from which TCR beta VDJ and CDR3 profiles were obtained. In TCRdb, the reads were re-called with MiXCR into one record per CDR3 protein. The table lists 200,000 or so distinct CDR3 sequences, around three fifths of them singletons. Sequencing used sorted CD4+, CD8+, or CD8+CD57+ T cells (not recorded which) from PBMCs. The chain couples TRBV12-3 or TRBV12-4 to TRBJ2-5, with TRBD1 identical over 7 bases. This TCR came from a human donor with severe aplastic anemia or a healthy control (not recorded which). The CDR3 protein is CASSFHRGPQETQYF. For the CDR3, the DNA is TGTGCCAGCAGTTTCCACAGGGGTCCCCAAGAGACCCAGTACTTC.